Listed below are T cell receptor beta chains from one sample, sequenced in a study of spatial heterogeneity in lung cancer. One entry per CDR3 protein results from TCRdb running MiXCR on the 5' RACE reads. The repertoire holds tens of thousands of distinct CDR3 sequences, 10% seen once, with around 28% in the top ten. This specimen consisted of PBMCs, obtained at follow-up. Source of these receptors: a female donor with early-stage non-small cell lung cancer. Both conserved end residues are part of each CDR3. A D gene is named only where the DNA matches it firmly. Clone size is shown for a subset of rows, as once, few, many or a class of expanded clone.

V: TRBV20-1; J: TRBJ2-7; size: medium-sized; D: TRBD2; DNA: TGCAGTGCTAGATCAGGACTAGCCGACCCCTACGAGCAGTACTTC; CDR3: CSARSGLADPYEQYF
V: TRBV5-1; J: TRBJ2-1; size: many; D: TRBD1; DNA: TGCGCCAGCAGCTTTAGGACAGGGCGATACAATGAGCAGTTCTTC; CDR3: CASSFRTGRYNEQFF
V: TRBV12-3/TRBV12-4; J: TRBJ1-1; size: many; D: .; DNA: TGTGCCAGCAGTTCCGACCCGCTATGGGCTTTCTTT; CDR3: CASSSDPLWAFF
V: TRBV18; J: TRBJ1-1; size: few; D: .; DNA: TGTGCCAGCTCGCGGGGGACACTGAACACTGAAGCTTTCTTT; CDR3: CASSRGTLNTEAFF
V: TRBV7-9; J: TRBJ1-1; size: many; D: .; DNA: TGTGCCAGCCTTAGCTTGAACACTGAAGCTTTCTTT; CDR3: CASLSLNTEAFF
V: TRBV7-9; J: TRBJ1-1; size: .; D: .; DNA: TGTGCCAGCAGCGACGGACAGAGGAACACTGAAGCTTTCTTT; CDR3: CASSDGQRNTEAFF
V: TRBV27; J: TRBJ2-7; size: many; D: TRBD1; DNA: TGTGCCAGCAGCCAGACAGGGTACTTCTACGAGCAGTACTTC; CDR3: CASSQTGYFYEQYF
V: TRBV5-4; J: TRBJ2-7; size: .; D: TRBD1; DNA: TGTGCCAGCAGCTTCCACCGGGACAGGGGTATCGAGCAGTACTTC; CDR3: CASSFHRDRGIEQYF
V: TRBV2; J: TRBJ2-5; size: .; D: TRBD2; DNA: TGTGCCAGCAGTGATGTCTCTCTAGCGGGAATTCAAGAGACCCAGTACTTC; CDR3: CASSDVSLAGIQETQYF
V: TRBV3-1; J: TRBJ1-1; size: many; D: TRBD1; DNA: TGTGCCAGCAGCCCGAACTACAGGGGGGTGAACACTGAAGCTTTCTTT; CDR3: CASSPNYRGVNTEAFF
V: TRBV28; J: TRBJ2-3; size: few; D: TRBD2; DNA: TGTGCCAGCAGCCAGGGACTAGCGGGGGGACCTTCCACAGATACGCAGTATTTT; CDR3: CASSQGLAGGPSTDTQYF
V: TRBV7-8; J: TRBJ1-3; size: few; D: TRBD1; DNA: TGTGCCAGCAGCTACGACAGGGGGCCGTTAGGAAACACCATATATTTT; CDR3: CASSYDRGPLGNTIYF
V: TRBV7-9; J: TRBJ2-2; size: .; D: .; DNA: TGTGCCAGCAGCCCAGTGCCAGCCAGGAACACCGGGGAGCTGTTTTTT; CDR3: CASSPVPARNTGELFF
V: TRBV7-2; J: TRBJ2-5; size: .; D: TRBD2; DNA: TGTGCCAGTGCCCGCGGGGGGGGCCAAGAGACCCAGTACTTC; CDR3: CASARGGGQETQYF
V: TRBV20-1; J: TRBJ2-3; size: many; D: .; DNA: TGCAGTGCTCTTGGCCCTAGCACAGATACGCAGTATTTT; CDR3: CSALGPSTDTQYF
V: TRBV3-1; J: TRBJ2-3; size: many; D: .; DNA: TGTGCCAGCAGCCAAGAGGCTGTCACAGATACGCAGTATTTT; CDR3: CASSQEAVTDTQYF